This entry lists 2 T cell receptor beta chains sequenced from one sample in a study of Graves' ophthalmopathy and Graves' hyperthyroidism. RNA transcripts yielded amplified TCR beta CDR3 regions. HTBI-primed RT-PCR formed the first round, and a multiplex PCR formed the second. Using its own MiXCR run on the multiplex PCR reads, TCRdb lists one record per CDR3 protein. Seen here are 740,000 or so distinct CDR3 sequences, approximately 40% observed once, and the top ten hold about 40%. Sequencing was performed on peripheral blood. The receptors originated from an adult man with Graves' ophthalmopathy.

The chain combines TRBV14 with TRBJ2-6, with 9 bases fitting TRBD1. Germline V gene lookup returns CDR1 SGHDN and CDR2 FVKESK. CDR3 length: 16 amino acids. Trimming at V came to 2 bases and at J to 3 bases, leaving 2 bases not matched to a gene. CDR3 sequence (DNA): TGTGCCAGCAGCCAAAACAGGGGGCATGGGGCCAACGTCCTGACTTTC. Amino acid sequence: CASSQNRGHGANVLTF.

This clonotype was detected many times. The chain employs TRBV25-1 and TRBJ2-5; TRBD2 aligns across 9 bases. With 5 bases clipped from V and 0 bases from J, the junction kept 7 bases outside the gene matches. CDR1 is MGHDK and CDR2 is SYGVNS in the germline V gene. The CDR3 is made up of 16 amino acids. The DNA for the CDR3 is TGTGCCAGCAGTTTTTTACTAGCGGGCCACCAAGAGACCCAGTACTTC. Its translation: CASSFLLAGHQETQYF.